The entry below gives a single T cell receptor (beta chain) sequence along with its context. Its antigen remains unknown. The sample comes from a study of neoadjuvant nivolumab and ipilimumab in lung cancer. The CDR3 is 13 amino acids. Germline CDR1 LNHDA, CDR2 SQIVND (reference sequence). With 3 bases removed from V and 4 bases from J, the gap between germline ends came to 9 bases. Study-wide points: Pretherapy blood TCR richness correlated positively with resected tumor richness.

The repertoire was sequenced with immunoSEQ multiplex PCR; TCRdb's copy has only in-frame clones and lacks some. This sample yields roughly 4,000 clones, of which 88% are seen a single time; roughly 4.5% belongs to the top ten. The chain recombines TRBV19 with TRBJ1-1, with TRBD1 as a possible D gene (5 bases). The source material was adjacent normal lung tissue, sampled after neoadjuvant nivolumab, alone or with ipilimumab, at or shortly before surgery. The clonotype comes from an adult with non-small cell lung cancer. The CDR3 bases are TGTGCCAGTAGTATGGAGGGGATCACTGAAGCTTTCTTT. This gives the protein CASSMEGITEAFF.